These 14 T cell receptor beta chains came from one sample sequenced in a study of identical twins. TCRdb reprocessed the 5' RACE reads via MiXCR and lists one record per CDR3 protein. The repertoire holds some 1,700,000 distinct CDR3 sequences, with around 29% as singletons. Sequences were obtained from cord blood. All receptors derive from a newborn girl in good health.

This clonotype appeared a few times. The V call is TRBV19, the J call TRBJ2-1; 12 positions agree with TRBD2. Germline CDR1 is LNHDA and CDR2 is SQIVND (reference sequence). This CDR3 is 15 amino acids long. Trimming cost V 4 bases and J 4 bases; bases outside gene matches: 2. The CDR3 here is CASSTTSGRYNEQFF. CDR3 DNA: TGTGCCAGTAGTACTACTAGCGGGAGGTACAATGAGCAGTTCTTC.

This clonotype appeared once. The chain combines TRBV6-6 with TRBJ2-7, with 8 bases fitting TRBD2. Unmatched junction bases numbered 8, after V lost 0 bases and J lost 4 bases. Germline V gives CDR1 MNHNY, CDR2 SVGAGI (reference sequence). The CDR3 covers 16 residues. In DNA, the CDR3 is TGTGCCAGCAGTTACTCTCGGACTAGCAGGCATTACGAGCAGTACTTC. It translates to CASSYSRTSRHYEQYF.

This clonotype turned up a few times. V is TRBV6-5 and J is TRBJ1-4; 10 positions match TRBD1. The CDR3 has 15 amino acids. Germline CDR1 is MNHEY and CDR2 is SVGAGI. Losses at the gene ends were 0 bases for V and 7 bases for J; bases not matched to a gene: 2. CDR3 in amino acids: CASSYSGTGVEKLFF. The CDR3 coding sequence is TGTGCCAGCAGTTACTCCGGGACAGGGGTTGAAAAACTGTTTTTT.

Comments on this clonotype: This clone may be a read error of a much larger clone one base away. The V gene is TRBV19, the J gene TRBJ2-7; D is uncertain. Germline V gene lookup returns CDR1 LNHDA and CDR2 SQIVND (reference sequence). Trimming removed 1 base from V and 0 bases from J, with 4 bases in between. The CDR3 has 13 amino acids. CDR3 bases: TGTGCCAGTAGTATAGGACACTCCTACGAGCAGTACTTC. Amino acid sequence: CASSIGHSYEQYF.

The chain combines TRBV12-3 or TRBV12-4 with TRBJ2-7; maybe TRBD1 (6 bases). Trimming removed 8 bases from V and 0 bases from J, with 11 bases in between. The CDR3 is 13 residues long. This CDR3 is CASGTQGSYEQYF. The CDR3 DNA follows: TGTGCCAGCGGAACACAGGGCTCCTACGAGCAGTACTTC.

The sample holds a few counts of this clonotype. The J gene is TRBJ2-3, the V gene TRBV7-2; 12 bases fit TRBD2. The germline CDR1 and CDR2 sequences are SGHTA and FQGNSA. With 5 bases clipped from V and 8 bases from J, the junction kept 2 bases outside the gene matches. This CDR3 is built from 13 residues. CDR3 loop: CASSAGLAGTQYF. The CDR3 DNA reads TGTGCCAGCAGCGCGGGACTAGCGGGTACGCAGTATTTT.

In this sample, this clonotype turned up a few times. The J gene is TRBJ2-3, the V gene TRBV10-3; either TRBD1 or TRBD2 may supply D (5 bases each). Trimming pared 4 bases from V and 1 base from J, leaving 9 bases between. This CDR3 has 14 amino acids. Germline V CDR1 and CDR2: ENHRY, SYGVKD. CDR3 nucleotides: TGTGCCATCAGTGGGGGACCGCGCACAGATACGCAGTATTTT. It encodes CAISGGPRTDTQYF.

The table lists this clonotype with many counts. The genes are TRBV4-2 and TRBJ2-7; tentative D call: TRBD1 (6 bases). V lost 1 base to trimming and J lost 3 bases, with 7 bases between them. CDR3 length: 13 residues. The V gene's germline CDR1 is LGHNA and CDR2 YNFKEQ. CDR3 in DNA: TGTGCCAGCAGCCAAGGGACAGTCTACGAGCAGTACTTC. This encodes CASSQGTVYEQYF.

The chain links TRBV9 to TRBJ1-2; unclear D gene. The CDR3 is 13 amino acids. CDR1 and CDR2 (germline): SGDLS, YYNGEE. The V end lost 0 bases, the J end lost 2 bases, and 5 bases lay between the germline ends. CDR3 sequence reads: CASSVERNYGYTF. The CDR3 DNA sequence: TGTGCCAGCAGCGTAGAACGGAACTATGGCTACACCTTC.

This clonotype was counted many times. The chain carries TRBV10-3 and TRBJ2-5; 7 nucleotides line up with TRBD1. Germline CDR1 ENHRY, CDR2 SYGVKD. Trimming cost V 2 bases and J 1 base; bases outside gene matches: 7. The CDR3 runs to 16 residues. The CDR3 DNA sequence: TGTGCCATCAGTGAGGGAACAGGGGCGCCCCAAGAGACCCAGTACTTC. It specifies CAISEGTGAPQETQYF.

Many counts were recorded for this clonotype. This rearrangement joins TRBV9 to TRBJ2-3, with 15 bases identical to TRBD2. CDR3 size: 15 residues. Germline lookup yields CDR1 SGDLS and CDR2 YYNGEE. With 3 bases clipped from V and 4 bases from J, the junction kept 0 bases outside the gene matches. The CDR3 nucleotides read TGTGCCAGCAGCGGGACTAGCGGGGGGGCAGATACGCAGTATTTT. Protein product: CASSGTSGGADTQYF.

This clonotype appeared many times. The chain employs TRBV14 and TRBJ2-7; D possibly corresponds to TRBD1 (6 bases). The length of the CDR3 is 15 residues. Trimming took 0 bases from V and 3 from J, leaving 12 bases between them. The germline gives CDR1 SGHDN, CDR2 FVKESK. DNA of the CDR3: TGTGCCAGCAGCCAAGATTTAGGGGGATTCTACGAGCAGTACTTC. Protein product: CASSQDLGGFYEQYF.

This chain uses TRBV5-1 with TRBJ2-5, with D perhaps TRBD2 (6 bases). Between the trimmed V and J ends, which lost 5 bases and 5 bases, there was a span of 10 bases. CDR1 and CDR2 from the germline V gene are SGHRS and YFSETQ. CDR3 length equals 12 residues. The CDR3 sequence is CASRPEGETQYF. In DNA, the CDR3 is TGCGCCAGCAGGCCGGAGGGGGAGACCCAGTACTTC.

At least ten counts were recorded for this clonotype. CDR3 coding DNA: TGTGCCAGCATCGTATTCCCTCAGGGGGCGAGTGGCTACACCTTC. Encoded protein: CASIVFPQGASGYTF. The chain is built from TRBV12-3 or TRBV12-4 and TRBJ1-2; 8 positions match TRBD1. The CDR3 totals 15 residues. V lost 7 bases, J lost 7 bases, and 14 bases stayed unmatched.